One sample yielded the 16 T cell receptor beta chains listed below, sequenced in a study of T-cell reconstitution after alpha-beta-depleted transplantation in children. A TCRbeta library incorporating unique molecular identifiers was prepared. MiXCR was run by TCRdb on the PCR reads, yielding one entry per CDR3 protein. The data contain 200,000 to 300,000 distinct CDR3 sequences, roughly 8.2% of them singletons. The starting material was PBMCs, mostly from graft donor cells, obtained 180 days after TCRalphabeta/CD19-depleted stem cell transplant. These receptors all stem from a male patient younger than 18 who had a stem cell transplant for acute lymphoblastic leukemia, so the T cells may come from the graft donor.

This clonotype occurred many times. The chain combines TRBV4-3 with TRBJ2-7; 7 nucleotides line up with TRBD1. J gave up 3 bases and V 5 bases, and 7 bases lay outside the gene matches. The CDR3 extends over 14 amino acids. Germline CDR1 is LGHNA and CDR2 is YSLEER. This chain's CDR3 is CASSRGQQDYEQYF. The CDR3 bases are TGCGCCAGCAGCAGGGGACAGCAGGACTACGAGCAGTACTTC.

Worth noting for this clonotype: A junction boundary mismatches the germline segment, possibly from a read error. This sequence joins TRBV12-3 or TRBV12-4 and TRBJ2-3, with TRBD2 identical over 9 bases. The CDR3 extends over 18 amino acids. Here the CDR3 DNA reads TGTGCCATCAGTTCCTATACCCCCGGGACTAGCAGGGCAGATACGCAGTATTTT. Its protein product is CAISSYTPGTSRADTQYF.

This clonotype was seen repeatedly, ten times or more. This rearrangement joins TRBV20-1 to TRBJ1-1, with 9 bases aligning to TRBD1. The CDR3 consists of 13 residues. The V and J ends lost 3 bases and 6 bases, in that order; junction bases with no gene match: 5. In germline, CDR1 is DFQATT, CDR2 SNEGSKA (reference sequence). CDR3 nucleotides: TGCAGTGCTAGCCTACAGGGGGCCCCTGAAGCTTTCTTT. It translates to CSASLQGAPEAFF.

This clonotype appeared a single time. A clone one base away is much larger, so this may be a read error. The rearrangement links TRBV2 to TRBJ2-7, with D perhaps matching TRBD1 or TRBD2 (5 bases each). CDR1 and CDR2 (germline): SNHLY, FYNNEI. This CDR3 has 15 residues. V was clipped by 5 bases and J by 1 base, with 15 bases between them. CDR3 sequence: CASSHLGVYSYEQYF. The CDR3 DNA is TGTGCCAGCAGTCATTTGGGGGTCTATTCCTACGAGCAGTACTTC.

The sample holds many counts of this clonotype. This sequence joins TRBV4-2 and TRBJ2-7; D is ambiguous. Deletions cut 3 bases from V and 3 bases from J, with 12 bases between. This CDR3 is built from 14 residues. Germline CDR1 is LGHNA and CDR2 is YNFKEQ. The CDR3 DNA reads TGTGCCAGCAGCCAGGGGATCGTAAGCTACGAGCAGTACTTC. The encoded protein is CASSQGIVSYEQYF.

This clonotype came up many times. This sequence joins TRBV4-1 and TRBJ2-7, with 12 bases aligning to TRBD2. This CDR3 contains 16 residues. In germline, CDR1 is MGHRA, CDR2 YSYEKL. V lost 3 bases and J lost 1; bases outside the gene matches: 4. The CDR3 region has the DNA TGCGCCAGCAGCCAGCTCACTAGCGGGAGGTCCTACGAGCAGTACTTC. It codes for CASSQLTSGRSYEQYF.

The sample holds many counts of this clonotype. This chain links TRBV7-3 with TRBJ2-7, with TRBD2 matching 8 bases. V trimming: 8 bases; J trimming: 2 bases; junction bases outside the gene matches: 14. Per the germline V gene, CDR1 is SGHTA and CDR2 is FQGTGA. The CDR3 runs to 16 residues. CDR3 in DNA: TGTGCCAGCCACCCCTCGGGCGGGGGGCGCCCCTACGAGCAGTACTTC. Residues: CASHPSGGGRPYEQYF.

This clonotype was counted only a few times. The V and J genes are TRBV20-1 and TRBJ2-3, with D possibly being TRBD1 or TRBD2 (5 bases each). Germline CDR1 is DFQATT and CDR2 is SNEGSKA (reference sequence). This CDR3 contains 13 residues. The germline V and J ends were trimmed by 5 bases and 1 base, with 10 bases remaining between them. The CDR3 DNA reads TGCAGTGCTGGGGGACGGCGCACAGATACGCAGTATTTT. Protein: CSAGGRRTDTQYF.

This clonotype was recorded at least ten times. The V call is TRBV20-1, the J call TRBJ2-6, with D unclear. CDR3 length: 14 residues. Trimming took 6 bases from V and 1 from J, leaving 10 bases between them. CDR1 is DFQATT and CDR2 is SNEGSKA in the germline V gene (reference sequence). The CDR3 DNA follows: TGCAGTGCCATCGACGGTTCTGGGGCCAACGTCCTGACTTTC. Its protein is CSAIDGSGANVLTF.

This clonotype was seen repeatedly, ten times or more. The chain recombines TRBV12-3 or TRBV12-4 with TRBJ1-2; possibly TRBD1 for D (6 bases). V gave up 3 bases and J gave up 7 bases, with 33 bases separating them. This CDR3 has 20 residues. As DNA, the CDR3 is TGTGCCAGCAGTTTTTCGCGACTCCGGCGGGGGGCGCAACAGGGAGCTGGCTACACCTTC. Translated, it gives CASSFSRLRRGAQQGAGYTF.

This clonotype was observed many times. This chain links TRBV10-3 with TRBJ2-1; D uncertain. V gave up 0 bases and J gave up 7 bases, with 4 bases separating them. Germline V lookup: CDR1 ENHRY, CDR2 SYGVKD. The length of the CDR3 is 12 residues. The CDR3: CAISESRNEQFF. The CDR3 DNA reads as TGTGCCATCAGTGAGTCCCGGAATGAGCAGTTCTTC.

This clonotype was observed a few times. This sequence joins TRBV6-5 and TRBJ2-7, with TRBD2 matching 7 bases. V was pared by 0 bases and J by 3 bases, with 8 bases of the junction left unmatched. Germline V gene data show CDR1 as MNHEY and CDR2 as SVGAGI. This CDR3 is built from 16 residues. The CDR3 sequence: CASSYSTGGGNYEQYF. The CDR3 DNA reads TGTGCCAGCAGTTACTCGACGGGGGGAGGAAACTACGAGCAGTACTTC.

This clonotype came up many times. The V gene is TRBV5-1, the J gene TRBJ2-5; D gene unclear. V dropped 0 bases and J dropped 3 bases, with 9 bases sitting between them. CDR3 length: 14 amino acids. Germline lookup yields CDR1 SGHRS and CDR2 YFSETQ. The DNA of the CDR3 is TGCGCCAGCAGCTTGGATCGGACGGAAGAGACCCAGTACTTC. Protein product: CASSLDRTEETQYF.

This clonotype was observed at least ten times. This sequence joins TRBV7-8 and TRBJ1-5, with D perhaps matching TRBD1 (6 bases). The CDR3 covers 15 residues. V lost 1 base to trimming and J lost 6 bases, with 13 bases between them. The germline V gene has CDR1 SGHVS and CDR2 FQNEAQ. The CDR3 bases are TGTGCCAGCAGCTTAGGGGTAGGGGGAGGTCAGCCCCAGCATTTT. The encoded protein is CASSLGVGGGQPQHF.

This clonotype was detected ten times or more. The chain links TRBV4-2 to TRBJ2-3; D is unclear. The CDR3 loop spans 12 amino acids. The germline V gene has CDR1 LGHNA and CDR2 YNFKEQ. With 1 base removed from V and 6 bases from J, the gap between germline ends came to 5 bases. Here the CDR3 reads CASSQAPDTQYF. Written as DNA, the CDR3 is TGTGCCAGCAGCCAAGCCCCCGATACGCAGTATTTT.

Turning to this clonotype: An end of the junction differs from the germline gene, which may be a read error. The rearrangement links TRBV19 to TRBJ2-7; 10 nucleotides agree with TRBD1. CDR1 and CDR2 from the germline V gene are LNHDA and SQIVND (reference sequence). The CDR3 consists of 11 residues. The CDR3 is CASGPPGQGNF. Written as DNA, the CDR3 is TGTGCCAGTGGACCCCCGGGACAGGGGAACTTC.